This entry concerns a single T cell receptor (beta chain). These data originate in a study of blood T cells in healthy people across ages. Alongside a J-beta primer mix, a sample-barcoded 5' primer served in a second PCR lasting roughly 7 to 11 cycles. MiXCR, applied by TCRdb to the 5' RACE reads, yields one record per CDR3 protein. The sample lists around 2 million distinct CDR3 sequences, 30% to 40% seen once, with roughly 24% in the top ten. The CDR3 consists of 12 residues. Germline CDR1 KGHDR, CDR2 SFDVKD. The V end was cut by 5 bases, the J end by 5 bases, with 6 bases between. This TCR was recovered from a human donor in good health. The specimen sequenced was blood. V gene TRBV24-1 combines with J gene TRBJ2-1; D uncertain. This CDR3 is CATSVLNNEQFF. CDR3 DNA: TGTGCCACCAGTGTACTTAACAATGAGCAGTTCTTC.